The entry below describes one TCR beta chain. Fresh-frozen tumor tissue and more than two years of survival data were available for all. Isocitrate dehydrogenase mutation was absent in all glioblastoma patients. The PCR used 60 V beta and 13 J beta primers. The assay was immunoSEQ multiplex PCR, and TCRdb's table has in-frame clones only and misses some. The profile shows tens of thousands of clones, approximately 87% of them singletons. This sample is drawn from a study of glioma-infiltrating T cells after dendritic cell vaccination. Overall study: Three intradermal dendritic cell vaccine injections were given every two weeks.

This receptor was identified in a human donor with glioblastoma. The sample in question was blood, obtained before dendritic cell vaccination.

CDR3 coding DNA: TGTGCCAGCAGTGTTAACCAGAGAAGGGGTACTGAAGCTTTCTTT. Protein product: CASSVNQRRGTEAFF. This rearrangement joins TRBV27 to TRBJ1-1; a possible D gene is TRBD1 (5 bases). The CDR3 extends over 15 amino acids. V was clipped by 5 bases and J by 5 bases, with 18 bases between them. The V gene's germline CDR1 is MNHEY and CDR2 SMNVEV (reference sequence).